The 14 T cell receptor beta chains given below trace back to one sample, sequenced in a study of blood T cell repertoires in COVID-19. Method: immunoSEQ multiplex PCR; TCRdb's copy keeps in-frame clones and lacks some. This sample has hundreds of thousands of clones, with about 90% found just once. Sequencing used peripheral blood. These receptors originate from a man in his late teens or twenties with COVID-19, enrolled during active disease.

The V gene is TRBV7-3, the J gene TRBJ2-1; possible D gene TRBD2, 5 bases. V dropped 4 bases and J dropped 8 bases, with 24 bases sitting between them. This CDR3 spans 17 amino acids. The germline gives CDR1 SGHTA, CDR2 FQGTGA. In nucleotides, the CDR3 is TGTGCCAGCAGCTCCTTTCGTGGGAGCAGTAGTAGTGATGAGCAGTTCTTC. Its translation: CASSSFRGSSSSDEQFF.

V usage is TRBV6-4 and J usage is TRBJ2-1; TRBD1 agrees at 7 bases. The CDR3 spans 14 residues. Germline CDR1 is MRHNA and CDR2 is SNTAGT. V lost 3 bases to trimming and J lost 8 bases; unmatched junction nucleotides: 7. Here the CDR3 DNA reads TGTGCCAGCAGTGATCAACCGCAGGGGGATGAGCAGTTCTTC. Encoded protein: CASSDQPQGDEQFF.

V is TRBV18 and J is TRBJ2-2; 8 nucleotides agree with TRBD1. V was pared by 5 bases and J by 6 bases, with 11 bases of the junction left unmatched. Germline loops: CDR1 KGHSH, CDR2 LQKENI. The CDR3 has 16 amino acids. The CDR3 sequence is CASSFRQGMYSGELFF. CDR3 DNA: TGTGCCAGCTCATTCAGACAGGGGATGTATTCCGGGGAGCTGTTTTTT.

The chain carries TRBV24-1 and TRBJ2-6; a weak D match, TRBD2 (5 bases). The CDR3 length is 14 residues. Germline CDR1 is KGHDR and CDR2 is SFDVKD. V was trimmed by 9 bases and J by 6 bases, leaving 14 bases between them. CDR3 loop: CATPAASKANVLTF. The CDR3, as DNA: TGTGCCACCCCAGCGGCCTCTAAGGCCAACGTCCTGACTTTC.

This chain's CDR3 is CATSDPGTGNGELFF. The CDR3 DNA reads TGTGCCACCAGTGACCCCGGGACAGGGAACGGGGAGCTGTTTTTT. This chain links TRBV24-1 with TRBJ2-2, with 9 bases that match TRBD1. Germline CDR1 and CDR2: KGHDR and SFDVKD. V was clipped by 4 bases and J by 7 bases; unmatched bases: 6. The CDR3 sequence is 15 residues long.

The gene calls are TRBV9 and TRBJ2-7; TRBD2 aligns across 13 bases. This CDR3 comprises 16 residues. The junction had 4 bases not matched to a gene; V was cut back by 2 bases and J by 2 bases. Per germline, CDR1 SGDLS and CDR2 YYNGEE. The CDR3 DNA follows: TGTGCCAGCAGCGTGGGACTAGCGGGGACGACCTACGAGCAGTACTTC. This gives the protein CASSVGLAGTTYEQYF.

The chain combines TRBV6-6 with TRBJ1-4; TRBD1 matches 9 bases. The V gene end was trimmed by 5 bases and the J gene end by 1 base; junction bases not matched to a gene: 2. This CDR3 is built from 15 residues. The germline V gene has CDR1 MNHNY and CDR2 SVGAGI (reference sequence). CDR3 sequence reads: CASSRQGGTNEKLFF. The CDR3 bases are TGTGCCAGCAGTCGACAGGGGGGAACTAATGAAAAACTGTTTTTT.

This chain uses TRBV4-1 with TRBJ1-2, with unresolved D. In germline, CDR1 is MGHRA, CDR2 YSYEKL. The CDR3 consists of 13 residues. V was clipped by 0 bases and J by 8 bases, with 10 bases between them. The CDR3 region has the DNA TGCGCCAGCAGCCAAGATCCGGCGCGGGGCTACACCTTC. Its translation is CASSQDPARGYTF.

This clone was seen a few times. The genes are TRBV12-3 or TRBV12-4 and TRBJ1-1; 7 bases match TRBD1. The CDR3 runs 12 residues. V gave up 5 bases and J gave up 4 bases; unmatched junction bases: 1. CDR3 sequence: CASSAGGTEAFF. DNA for the CDR3: TGTGCCAGCAGTGCAGGGGGCACTGAAGCTTTCTTT.

The gene calls are TRBV19 and TRBJ2-7; 12 bases align to TRBD2. The CDR3 is 17 amino acids. Trimming at V came to 2 bases and at J to 0 bases, leaving 5 bases not matched to a gene. Germline CDR1 and CDR2: LNHDA and SQIVND (reference sequence). The CDR3 region is CASSITRTSGDSYEQYF. DNA for the CDR3: TGTGCCAGTAGTATAACCAGGACTAGCGGGGACTCCTACGAGCAGTACTTC.

In the case of this clone: The same CDR3 arises from other DNA sequences in this sample as well. This chain joins TRBV7-9 and TRBJ1-2; 8 bases align to TRBD1. The J segment lost 2 bases and the V segment lost 1 base, leaving 0 bases of the junction unmatched. The CDR3 totals 14 residues. Germline V CDR1 and CDR2: SEHNR, FQNEAQ (reference sequence). For the CDR3, the DNA is TGTGCCAGCAGCTTAGGGACAGGGAACTATGGCTACACCTTC. Amino acids: CASSLGTGNYGYTF.

The rearrangement uses TRBV5-1 and TRBJ2-3, with TRBD2 identical over 8 bases. Trimming at V came to 3 bases and at J to 1 base, leaving 4 bases not matched to a gene. The CDR3 covers 15 residues. Germline V gives CDR1 SGHRS, CDR2 YFSETQ. CDR3 nucleotides: TGCGCCAGCAGCTCCGGGAGGGGGGGCACAGATACGCAGTATTTT. Residues: CASSSGRGGTDTQYF.

The V call is TRBV15, the J call TRBJ2-1; the match to TRBD2 covers 9 bases. The CDR3 length is 13 residues. Germline V gene sequence: CDR1 LNHNV, CDR2 YYDKDF (reference sequence). J was trimmed by 12 bases and V by 6 bases; bases with no gene match: 9. The CDR3 DNA follows: TGTGCCACCAGACTTAGCGGGAGCGGGGGGCAGTTCTTC. It codes for CATRLSGSGGQFF. Combining the CDR3 with reference TRBV15 and TRBJ2-1 gives the whole variable domain DAMVIQNPRYQVTQFGKPVTLSCSQTLNHNVMYWYQQKSSQAPKLLFHYYDKDFNNEADTPDNFQSRRPNTSFCFLDIRSPGLGDTAMYLCATRLSGSGGQFFGPGTRLTVL.

This clone was recorded only once. In the same sample, other DNA sequences code for this CDR3. The J gene is TRBJ2-3, the V gene TRBV4-1; D gene unclear. V lost 1 base to trimming and J lost 6 bases, with 11 bases between them. CDR3 length: 14 residues. The germline V gene has CDR1 MGHRA and CDR2 YSYEKL. The CDR3 sequence is CASSQGLGTDTQYF. CDR3 nucleotides: TGCGCCAGCAGCCAAGGGCTAGGAACCGATACGCAGTATTTT.